A single count supports the clone carrying this TCR beta chain. Its antigen is as yet unknown. Healthy donors were controls matched for age and sex. FACS was used to enrich TEMRA cells, whereas the CD8+ and CD4+ T cells were obtained by negative isolation. These data come from a study of CD8 T cells in Susac syndrome. Study results and caveats: It was acknowledged in the study that the number of individuals who were included in its TCR sequencing and HLA analysis was relatively small.

RNA in amounts of roughly 0.45 to 1 ug was reverse transcribed with random hexamers. Across 54 Vbeta and 13 Jbeta, TCR beta CDR3 was amplified with immunoSEQ multiplex PCR. Using its own MiXCR run on the immunoSEQ multiplex PCR reads, TCRdb lists one record per CDR3 protein. The table shows under 200,000 distinct CDR3 sequences, with just under 95% occurring only once. CDR1 is SNHLY, CDR2 FYNNEI, per germline. This CDR3 contains 14 residues. V was shortened by 8 bases and J by 9 bases, with 17 bases between the two germline ends. The TCR was taken from a human donor in good health. The chain couples TRBV2 to TRBJ1-6; D remains ambiguous. Sequenced sample: CD4+ T cells from PBMCs. Written as DNA, the CDR3 is TGTGCCAGCGACTCCCAAGGGAGGGTTTCACCCCTCCACTTT. It is translated as CASDSQGRVSPLHF.